The present T cell receptor (beta chain) was sequenced within a study of blood T cell repertoires in COVID-19 (dated by TCRdb to 2018 to 2021). About the study as a whole: The collaborator samples originated in the United States, Italy and Spain and spanned the acute and convalescent phases of COVID-19. The material from the prospective study consisted of cDNA or gDNA derived from T cells, B-cell-depleted T cells, or PBMCs. Subjects who had been exposed to COVID-19, were actively infected with it, or had recovered from it provided the deeply sampled blood TCRbeta repertoires that made up the dataset. The repertoires were released in a freely available public database meant as a resource for research on the immune response to SARS-CoV-2. The samples were drawn from two sources: the first 160 participants of the ongoing ImmuneRACE study, and 1,000 to 1,500 subjects contributed by 6 global collaborators. A de-identified subject ID, COVID-19 status, age in years and sex were almost always included in the sample metadata. Where HLA class I and class II types were available, the types were taken from metadata supplied by the sample provider, not from assay-based typing. The research as a whole found: Clinical and demographic metadata were provided uncurated, with the amount varying by source and participant.

Collaborating institutions collected whole blood in K2EDTA tubes following their own protocols. Collaborator samples were shipped for TCRbeta analysis as frozen whole blood, isolated PBMCs, or DNA extracted from either sample type. The germline V gene (reference sequence) provides CDR1 SEHNR and CDR2 FQNEAQ. At the junction V is shortened by 6 bases and J by 7 bases, with 15 bases in between. The CDR3 spans 14 residues, from the cysteine through the phenylalanine. Solely the CDR3 DNA is kept, with 42 bases framed from the first base. Points on this clone: Its antigen remains undetermined. No quality values exist for individual bases; no much larger clone is one base distant.

The immunoSEQ Assay, a bias-controlled multiplex PCR, was used to amplify TCRbeta CDR3 regions from genomic DNA. The study's processing was this. The number of nucleated cells in each sample was estimated from the amplification of reference gene primers within the assay. Sequence reads were collapsed and filtered to measure the absolute abundance of every unique TCRbeta CDR3 rearrangement. Productive Simpson clonality was computed per sample as the square root of Simpson's diversity index over productive rearrangements. Entries here come from immuneACCESS through TCRdb and include only in-frame sequences with V and J called. Some clones fail to appear in such tables; in the studies checked, an unresolved V gene covers under half of the shortfall, and the cause of the remainder is unknown. That table supplies the V and J calls and clone size; D and trimming were determined from the DNA. The table for this sample lists more than 90,000 clones; roughly 83% of them were counted only once. Clones ranked in the top ten supply roughly 0.83% of the sample.

Sequencing was performed on peripheral blood. The source of this sequence is a woman in her seventies with acute or convalescent COVID-19. The chain is made from TRBV7-9 and TRBJ1-4; the D gene is unclear. The nucleotide sequence reads as follows: TGTGCCAGCAGTCCACTCAACCCAGGTGAAAAACTGTTTTTT. It codes for CASSPLNPGEKLFF.